This T cell receptor beta chain was profiled in a study of human T cells and chemical hapten exposure. Indicated time point: patch test 3, about 24 weeks after DPC sensitization. Treatment denoted: therapeutic diphenylcyclopropenone sensitization with weekly scalp DPC. V lost 2 bases, J lost 7 bases, and 12 bases lay in between. The CDR3 totals 14 residues. TCRdb re-derived calls from the RACE reads in MiXCR, one entry per CDR3 protein. Of 95,000 to 150,000 distinct CDR3 sequences in the sample, about 11% were seen once. This sequence joins TRBV12-3 or TRBV12-4 and TRBJ2-1, with a weak D call TRBD2 (5 bases). The sequencing here drew on whole blood, taken in connection with sensitization to the hapten diphenylcyclopropenone (DPC). The sequence derives from a woman aged 45-65 years with alopecia areata. Some clones in this sample may be carry-over from other donors' samples. Here the CDR3 reads CASSLKGLTNEQFF. The CDR3, as DNA: TGTGCCAGCAGTTTAAAAGGACTCACTAATGAGCAGTTCTTC.